Here is one T cell receptor (beta chain) with its context. CDR3 length equals 13 residues. V lost 5 bases and J 4 bases, leaving 11 bases between the germline ends. Germline CDR1 reads SGHRS; CDR2 reads YFSETQ. The entry originates in a study of cytomegalovirus exposure and HLA in healthy donors. Study as a whole: The 120 validation repertoires matched the approximately 670 first-cohort repertoires in platform, a later analysis reported.

Produced via immunoSEQ multiplex PCR; TCRdb's table is partial and in-frame only. The data show about 140,000 clones, with around 90% seen just once and 4.5% to 5.5% held by the top ten. The J gene is TRBJ2-3, the V gene TRBV5-1; no clear D gene. This TCR was recovered from a man between 18 and 29 years old in good health and CMV-seropositive. The sample taken for sequencing was PBMCs. Here the CDR3 DNA reads TGCGCCAGCAGTTACTCGGCGGCAGATACGCAGTATTTT. It specifies CASSYSAADTQYF.